The clone carrying this T cell receptor beta chain was picked up many times. Its antigen is undetermined. TCRdb reprocessed the PCR reads with MiXCR, giving one entry per CDR3 protein. Of fewer than 45,000 distinct CDR3 sequences in the sample, under 20% were seen once. The entry originates in a study of molecular identifiers for immune sequencing clone quantification. Trimming shortened V by 0 bases and J by 0 bases, and 12 bases separated the two germline ends. The CDR3 length is 16 residues. The V gene's germline CDR1 is ENHRY and CDR2 SYGVKD. Overall study results and limits: Under 1% of molecules in naive cells, but over 99% of effector molecules, belonged to clones above 20 RNA copies. Detecting spiked Jurkat TCR RNA from one cell among 950,000 to 1,000,000 naive cells was reportedly possible.

This chain links TRBV10-3 with TRBJ2-7, with D perhaps TRBD1 (6 bases). The sample comprised naive CD8+ T cells from blood, with Jurkat cell RNA spiked in. The subset denotes: FACS-sorted CD8+CD4-CCR7+CD45RA+ naive T cells. The sequence derives from a human donor in good health. Some libraries in this study had Jurkat cell RNA spiked in. Written as DNA, the CDR3 is TGTGCCATCAGTGAGTCCTGGGACATATACTCCTACGAGCAGTACTTC. It yields the protein CAISESWDIYSYEQYF.